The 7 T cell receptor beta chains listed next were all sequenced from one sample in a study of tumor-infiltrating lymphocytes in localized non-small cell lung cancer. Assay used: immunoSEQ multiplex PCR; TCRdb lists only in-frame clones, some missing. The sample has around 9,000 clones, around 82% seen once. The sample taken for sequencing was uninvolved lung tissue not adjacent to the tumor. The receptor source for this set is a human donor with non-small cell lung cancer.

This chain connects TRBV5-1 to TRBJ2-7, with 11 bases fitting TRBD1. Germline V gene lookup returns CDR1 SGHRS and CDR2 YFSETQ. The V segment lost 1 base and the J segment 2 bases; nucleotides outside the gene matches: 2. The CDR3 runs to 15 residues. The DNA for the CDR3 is TGCGCCAGCAGCTTGTCGGGACAGGGGGCCTACGAGCAGTACTTC. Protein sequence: CASSLSGQGAYEQYF.

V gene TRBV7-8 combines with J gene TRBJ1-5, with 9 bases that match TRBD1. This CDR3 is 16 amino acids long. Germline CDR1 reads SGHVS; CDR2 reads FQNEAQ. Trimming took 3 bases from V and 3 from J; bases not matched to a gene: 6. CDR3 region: CASSLTRTGDNQPQHF. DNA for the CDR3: TGTGCCAGCAGCTTGACTCGGACAGGGGACAATCAGCCCCAGCATTTT.

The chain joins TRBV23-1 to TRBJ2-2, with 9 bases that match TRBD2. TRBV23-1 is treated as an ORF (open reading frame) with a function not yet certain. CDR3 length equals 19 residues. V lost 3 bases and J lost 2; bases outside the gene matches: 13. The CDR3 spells CASSQPEVNSGGNTGELFF. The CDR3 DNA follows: TGCGCCAGCAGTCAGCCGGAGGTAAATAGCGGGGGTAACACCGGGGAGCTGTTTTTT.

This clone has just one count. This CDR3 is CALTSRSFSNQPQHF. Written as DNA, the CDR3 is TGTGCCCTCACCTCCCGATCCTTTAGCAATCAGCCCCAGCATTTT. The chain is built from TRBV6-1 and TRBJ1-5; D not resolved. V gave up 11 bases and J gave up 0 bases, with 17 bases separating them. Germline CDR1 reads MNHNS; CDR2 reads SASEGT. This CDR3 has 15 amino acids.

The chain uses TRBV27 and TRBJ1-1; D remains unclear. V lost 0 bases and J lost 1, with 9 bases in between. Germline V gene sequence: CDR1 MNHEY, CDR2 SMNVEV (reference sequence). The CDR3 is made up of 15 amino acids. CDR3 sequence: CASSLSNEGNTEAFF. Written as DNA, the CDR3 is TGTGCCAGCAGTTTATCGAACGAGGGGAACACTGAAGCTTTCTTT.

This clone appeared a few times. Here the CDR3 reads CASSISAAGNQPQHF. The CDR3 region has the DNA TGTGCCAGTAGTATTTCCGCGGCGGGCAATCAGCCCCAGCATTTT. This rearrangement joins TRBV19 to TRBJ1-5; D unresolved. Germline V CDR1 and CDR2: LNHDA, SQIVND (reference sequence). The length of the CDR3 is 15 residues. Trimming took off 3 bases at V and 2 bases at J, with 11 bases between the two ends.

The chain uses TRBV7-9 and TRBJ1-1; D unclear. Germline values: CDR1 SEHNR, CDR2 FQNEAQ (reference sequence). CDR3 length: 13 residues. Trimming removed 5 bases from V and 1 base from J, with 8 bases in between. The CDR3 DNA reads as TGTGCCAGCAGCACCTTCGGGAACACTGAAGCTTTCTTT. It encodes CASSTFGNTEAFF.